The 25 T cell receptor beta chains in this list originate from one sample, sequenced in a study of blood T cells in healthy people across ages. It was with a sample-barcoded 5' primer and a J-beta primer mix that a second PCR of roughly 7 to 11 cycles was run. TCRdb fed the 5' RACE reads into MiXCR, producing one record per CDR3 protein. The sample lists about 830,000 distinct CDR3 sequences, 62% occurring once. Sequencing input: blood. The source is a man under 40 in good health.

V and J are TRBV7-2 and TRBJ1-2; no reliable D call. V was clipped by 1 base and J by 3 bases, with 9 bases between them. This CDR3 has 14 residues. CDR1 SGHTA and CDR2 FQGNSA come from the germline V gene. CDR3 loop: CASSLEAPHYGYTF. For the CDR3, the DNA is TGTGCCAGCAGCTTAGAGGCACCTCACTATGGCTACACCTTC.

In this sample, this clonotype turned up a few times. A much larger clonotype is one base distant, so this may be a read error. The genes are TRBV7-7 and TRBJ2-5; D is tentatively TRBD1 or TRBD2 (6 bases each). The CDR3 has 13 residues. The V end lost 5 bases, the J end lost 11 bases, and 18 bases lay between the germline ends. CDR1 is SSHAT, CDR2 FNYEAQ, per germline (reference sequence). Here the CDR3 DNA reads TGTGCCAGCAGCGGATGGGGGGCAGATGAGCAGTACTTC. This translates into CASSGWGADEQYF.

The chain has TRBV18 and TRBJ2-5; 9 positions match TRBD1. Trimming took 6 bases from V and 11 from J; bases not matched to a gene: 16. Per germline, CDR1 KGHSH and CDR2 LQKENI. CDR3 length: 15 amino acids. CDR3 region: CASSLGTGLTEEQYF. CDR3 nucleotides: TGTGCCAGCTCCCTAGGGACAGGGCTTACGGAGGAGCAGTACTTC.

This clonotype turned up a few times. V is TRBV28 and J is TRBJ2-5; 10 bases line up with TRBD1. Germline loops: CDR1 MDHEN, CDR2 SYDVKM. The CDR3 contains 15 residues. After removal of 3 bases from V and 4 bases from J, the junction contained 5 bases not matched to a gene. Here the CDR3 reads CASSFGTGVRETQYF. DNA for the CDR3: TGTGCCAGCAGTTTTGGGACAGGGGTAAGAGAGACCCAGTACTTC.

The genes are TRBV7-9 and TRBJ2-7; tentative D call: TRBD1 (6 bases). This CDR3 comprises 14 residues. CDR1 SEHNR and CDR2 FQNEAQ come from the germline V gene (reference sequence). The V end was cut by 6 bases, the J end by 3 bases, with 15 bases between. DNA of the CDR3: TGTGCCAGCAGACAAGTGGAACAGGGCTACGAGCAGTACTTC. Residues: CASRQVEQGYEQYF.

The chain couples TRBV4-2 to TRBJ1-4; D is ambiguous. CDR3 length: 14 residues. Deletions cut 0 bases from V and 12 bases from J, with 14 bases between. CDR1 is LGHNA, CDR2 YNFKEQ, per germline. The CDR3 bases are TGTGCCAGCAGCCAAGACACGGGAACAATGGAACTGTTTTTT. As protein: CASSQDTGTMELFF.

V gene TRBV9 combines with J gene TRBJ2-1; TRBD2 aligns across 11 bases. The J segment lost 1 base and the V segment lost 5 bases, leaving 5 bases of the junction unmatched. Per the germline V gene, CDR1 is SGDLS and CDR2 is YYNGEE. The CDR3 totals 16 residues. Here the CDR3 reads CASSASGGSSYNEQFF. For the CDR3, the DNA is TGTGCCAGCAGTGCTAGCGGGGGGTCTTCCTACAATGAGCAGTTCTTC. The entire variable domain, with the rest obtained from reference TRBV9 and TRBJ2-1, is as follows: DSGVTQTPKHLITATGQRVTLRCSPRSGDLSVYWYQQSLDQGLQFLIQYYNGEERAKGNILERFSAQQFPDLHSELNLSSLELGDSALYFCASSASGGSSYNEQFFGPGTRLTVL.

A few counts support this clonotype. V gene TRBV10-3 combines with J gene TRBJ2-7; D is uncertain. Trimming shortened V by 8 bases and J by 3 bases, and 11 bases separated the two germline ends. This CDR3 comprises 12 residues. Germline loops: CDR1 ENHRY, CDR2 SYGVKD. CDR3 region: CAIAPALYEQYF. Here the CDR3 DNA reads TGTGCCATCGCCCCAGCCCTCTACGAGCAGTACTTC.

About this clonotype: An end of the junction does not agree with germline; a read error may underlie this. This rearrangement joins TRBV18 to TRBJ1-6, with 7 bases lining up with TRBD1. This CDR3 has 14 residues. Germline loops: CDR1 KGHSH, CDR2 LQKENI. CDR3 sequence reads: CASSPQGPNSPLHF. CDR3 sequence (DNA): TGTGCCAGCTCTCCACAGGGGCCTAATTCACCCCTCCACTTT.

This clonotype was observed a handful of times. V gene TRBV12-3 or TRBV12-4 combines with J gene TRBJ2-5; no definite D call. Trimming removed 0 bases from V and 1 base from J, with 6 bases in between. The CDR3 consists of 14 residues. As DNA, the CDR3 is TGTGCCAGCAGTTTAGCACAGATCCAAGAGACCCAGTACTTC. Protein sequence: CASSLAQIQETQYF.

V is TRBV6-1 and J is TRBJ2-1; TRBD2 aligns across 8 bases. This CDR3 contains 10 residues. Germline CDR1 and CDR2: MNHNS and SASEGT. The V gene end was trimmed by 8 bases and the J gene end by 9 bases; junction bases not matched to a gene: 0. CDR3: CASREGEQFF. CDR3 coding DNA: TGTGCCAGCCGGGAGGGTGAGCAGTTCTTC.

This chain uses TRBV29-1 with TRBJ1-1; the D is unclear. The CDR3 extends over 14 amino acids. CDR1 and CDR2 from the germline V gene are SQVTM and ANQGSEA. V was trimmed by 0 bases and J by 6 bases, leaving 14 bases between them. The CDR3 DNA is TGCAGCGTTGAAGATACGGGGTTTGGTTCTGAAGCTTTCTTT. Translating it yields CSVEDTGFGSEAFF.

Comment on this clonotype: Possible read error: a much larger clone is one base away. The J gene is TRBJ2-1, the V gene TRBV18, with 7 bases aligning to TRBD2. The V gene's germline CDR1 is KGHSH and CDR2 LQKENI. This CDR3 spans 12 amino acids. The chain's CDR3 is CATHGGNNKQFF. The CDR3 bases are TGTGCCACCCACGGGGGGAACAATAAGCAGTTCTTC. Full variable domain (remainder filled in from reference TRBV18 and TRBJ2-1): NAGVMQNPRHLVRRRGQEARLRCSPMKGHSHVYWYRQLPEEGLKFMVYLQKENIIDESGMPKERFSAEFPKEGPSILRIQQVVRGDSAAYFCATHGGNNKQFFGPGTRLTVL.

The CDR3 loop reads CATSRDRGGYTF. The CDR3 DNA reads TGTGCCACCAGCAGAGACAGGGGTGGCTACACCTTC. This sequence joins TRBV15 and TRBJ1-2, with a possible D match to TRBD1 (6 bases). The V end was cut by 0 bases, the J end by 7 bases, with 6 bases between. This CDR3 spans 12 amino acids. The germline V gene encodes CDR1 LNHNV and CDR2 YYDKDF (reference sequence).

The chain is built from TRBV25-1 and TRBJ1-1; D may be TRBD1 (6 bases). The CDR3 is 14 residues long. From germline, CDR1 is MGHDK and CDR2 SYGVNS. The ends were cut back, 6 bases at V and 2 bases at J, with 13 bases in the middle. Written as DNA, the CDR3 is TGTGCCAGCAGAACCAGGGGCGTCAACACTGAAGCTTTCTTT. Protein sequence: CASRTRGVNTEAFF.

This clonotype came up a few times. The chain couples TRBV7-2 to TRBJ2-7, with 9 bases that match TRBD1. With V trimmed by 3 bases and J by 4 bases, 10 bases remained unmatched. Germline assignment: CDR1 SGHTA and CDR2 FQGNSA. The CDR3 totals 16 residues. CDR3 residues: CASSFTPGTGLYEQYF. The CDR3 DNA is TGTGCCAGCAGCTTTACCCCCGGGACAGGGTTGTACGAGCAGTACTTC.

Only a few counts were recorded for this clonotype. The chain is built from TRBV7-9 and TRBJ2-7; D is possibly TRBD1 (6 bases). V was trimmed by 5 bases and J by 0 bases, leaving 14 bases between them. CDR3 length equals 15 residues. The germline CDR1 and CDR2 sequences are SEHNR and FQNEAQ (reference sequence). CDR3 protein: CASSTDRDTSYEQYF. In DNA, the CDR3 is TGTGCCAGCAGCACCGACCGGGACACCTCCTACGAGCAGTACTTC.

V gene TRBV11-3 combines with J gene TRBJ2-4; 7 bases are shared with TRBD2. Gene TRBJ2-7 matches the end of the DNA better, so the J call may be wrong. There are 14 residues in the CDR3. Germline CDR1 is SGHNT and CDR2 is YENEEA. The CDR3 sequence is CASSLFQRDYEQYF. CDR3 coding DNA: TGTGCCAGCAGCTTATTCCAGCGGGACTACGAGCAGTACTTC.

The chain carries TRBV3-1 and TRBJ2-6; 7 nucleotides match TRBD1. The ends lost 2 bases at V and 0 bases at J; junction bases unmatched: 4. CDR3 length: 17 amino acids. Per the germline V gene, CDR1 is LGHDT and CDR2 is YNNKEL (reference sequence). As DNA, the CDR3 is TGTGCCAGCAGCCAACGGACAGGACCCTCTGGGGCCAACGTCCTGACTTTC. This codes for CASSQRTGPSGANVLTF.

V and J are TRBV27 and TRBJ1-6; D may be TRBD1 (5 bases). Trimming removed 3 bases from V and 0 bases from J, with 12 bases in between. CDR3 length: 17 amino acids. CDR1 is MNHEY, CDR2 SMNVEV, per germline (reference sequence). The CDR3 coding sequence is TGTGCCAGCAGTTTTTCGTACGGGGGCTCCTATAATTCACCCCTCCACTTT. This encodes CASSFSYGGSYNSPLHF.

V usage is TRBV4-3 and J usage is TRBJ2-5; TRBD1 or TRBD2 may be the D gene (5 bases each). The length of the CDR3 is 19 residues. Germline V CDR1 and CDR2: LGHNA, YSLEER. Trimming took 1 base from V and 0 from J, leaving 21 bases between them. This chain's CDR3 is CASSQGVTVRGLNQETQYF. CDR3 DNA: TGCGCCAGCAGCCAAGGAGTCACGGTCCGGGGCTTAAACCAAGAGACCCAGTACTTC.

Only a few counts were recorded for this clonotype. The chain uses TRBV21-1 and TRBJ2-5; no DNA check was done on the table's D call, TRBD1. TRBV21-1 is designated a pseudogene. CDR3 length: 14 residues. CDR3 residues: CASSKRDNQETQYF. The CDR3 nucleotides read TGTGCCAGCAGCAAACGGGATAACCAAGAGACCCAGTACTTC.

This clonotype occurred a few times. The genes are TRBV5-1 and TRBJ1-1, with a tentative D call TRBD1 (5 bases). The V end lost 4 bases, the J end lost 0 bases, and 10 bases lay between the germline ends. The CDR3 is made up of 14 amino acids. Germline lookup yields CDR1 SGHRS and CDR2 YFSETQ. The CDR3 sequence is CASSREGMNTEAFF. The CDR3 DNA is TGCGCCAGCAGCCGGGAGGGGATGAACACTGAAGCTTTCTTT.

In its sample, this clonotype was seen a few times. Relative to the germline gene, one junction end is altered; a read error may explain this. The gene calls are TRBV4-1 and TRBJ2-3, with 12 positions matching TRBD2. The CDR3 is 15 amino acids. Germline V gene lookup returns CDR1 MGHRA and CDR2 YSYEKL. CDR3 nucleotides: TGCGCCAGCACCCAACTAGCGGGGGGCTTAGATACGCAGTATTTT. Amino acid sequence: CASTQLAGGLDTQYF.

V gene TRBV27 combines with J gene TRBJ2-4; D gene ambiguous. There are 14 residues in the CDR3. Looked up from germline, CDR1 is MNHEY and CDR2 is SMNVEV (reference sequence). The ends were cut back, 0 bases at V and 4 bases at J, with 7 bases in the middle. The CDR3 sequence: CASSLSGVKNIQYF. The DNA of the CDR3 is TGTGCCAGCAGTTTATCCGGCGTTAAAAACATTCAGTACTTC.